This T cell receptor (beta chain) was identified during a study of T cell repertoires in cytomegalovirus infection. About the study: Both CMV infection and a matching HLA type were indicated by public TCR beta signatures.

This clonotype has at least ten counts. Its antigen is not identified. Regarding the study as a whole: HLA-C-restricted, CMV-specific TCR beta clonotypes were dominant ex vivo.

TCRdb passed the reads through MiXCR, listing each CDR3 protein once. The repertoire holds some 300,000 distinct CDR3 sequences, with roughly an eighth as singletons. The clonotype originates from a human donor in good health (CMV status not recorded). Some clones in this sample may be carry-over from other donors' samples. The sample comprised PBMCs.

The CDR3 sequence is CASSLDPQVYEQYF. In DNA form, the CDR3 reads TGTGCCAGCAGCCTCGACCCCCAGGTCTACGAGCAGTACTTC. The gene calls are TRBV7-2 and TRBJ2-7; unclear D gene. The CDR3 extends over 14 amino acids. Germline V gene data show CDR1 as SGHTA and CDR2 as FQGNSA. V was trimmed by 5 bases and J by 3 bases, leaving 14 bases between them.